The 2 T cell receptor beta chains below come from one sample, sequenced in a study of OX40 agonist ivuxolimab in advanced cancers. Sequencing used immunoSEQ multiplex PCR; TCRdb keeps in-frame clones, though not all of them. The profile shows some 16,000 clones, approximately 80% of them singletons. The sequences come from CD4+ or CD8+ T cells sorted from blood, collected in a trial of the OX40 agonist ivuxolimab. The receptors come from an adult with an advanced solid tumor such as melanoma, head and neck, liver or kidney cancer.

Here the CDR3 reads CASSEVTGGEKLFF. CDR3 DNA sequence: TGTGCCAGCAGTGAAGTGACAGGGGGTGAAAAACTGTTTTTT. The rearrangement uses TRBV6-1 and TRBJ1-4, with 9 bases aligning to TRBD1. The CDR3 spans 14 residues. J was trimmed by 7 bases and V by 1 base; bases with no gene match: 1. Germline CDR1 is MNHNS and CDR2 is SASEGT.

This clone showed up just a few times. The gene calls are TRBV7-9 and TRBJ1-1; a possible D gene is TRBD1 (6 bases). The V gene lost 6 bases and the J gene lost 2 bases, with 13 bases spanning the gap. The germline V gene encodes CDR1 SEHNR and CDR2 FQNEAQ (reference sequence). The CDR3 length is 14 residues. CDR3 loop: CASRRDRYNTEAFF. The CDR3 coding sequence is TGTGCCAGCAGACGTGACAGGTATAACACTGAAGCTTTCTTT.